The clone carrying this T cell receptor beta chain is a singleton in its sample. Its specificity is unknown. Nominal health characterized the donors when sampled, though unrecorded immune exposures were likely. These data belong to a study of cytomegalovirus exposure and HLA in healthy donors. General study points: For most TCR sequences rarity was the rule, although some public TCRs occurred in many donors. Sequences of the TCR beta chain were said to predict the HLA-A and HLA-B alleles of most subjects accurately.

The PCR contained 60 Vbeta and 13 Jbeta primers. Assay: immunoSEQ multiplex PCR; the TCRdb copy retains only in-frame clones and omits some. The profile shows about 89,000 clones, over 80% of them singletons. From germline, CDR1 is MNHEY and CDR2 SMNVEV (reference sequence). The CDR3 has 15 amino acids. With 5 bases clipped from V and 7 bases from J, the junction kept 7 bases outside the gene matches. This TCR was recovered from a female donor in good health and CMV-seropositive. V is TRBV27 and J is TRBJ1-4; the match to TRBD1 covers 10 bases. The sample comprised PBMCs. The CDR3 nucleotides read TGTGCCAGCAGTACCCGGGACAGGGGAACTGAAAAACTGTTTTTT. It encodes CASSTRDRGTEKLFF. Complete variable domain (other parts from reference TRBV27 and TRBJ1-4): EAQVTQNPRYLITVTGKKLTVTCSQNMNHEYMSWYRQDPGLGLRQIYYSMNVEVTDKGDVPEGYKVSRKEKRNFPLILESPSPNQTSLYFCASSTRDRGTEKLFFGSGTQLSVL.